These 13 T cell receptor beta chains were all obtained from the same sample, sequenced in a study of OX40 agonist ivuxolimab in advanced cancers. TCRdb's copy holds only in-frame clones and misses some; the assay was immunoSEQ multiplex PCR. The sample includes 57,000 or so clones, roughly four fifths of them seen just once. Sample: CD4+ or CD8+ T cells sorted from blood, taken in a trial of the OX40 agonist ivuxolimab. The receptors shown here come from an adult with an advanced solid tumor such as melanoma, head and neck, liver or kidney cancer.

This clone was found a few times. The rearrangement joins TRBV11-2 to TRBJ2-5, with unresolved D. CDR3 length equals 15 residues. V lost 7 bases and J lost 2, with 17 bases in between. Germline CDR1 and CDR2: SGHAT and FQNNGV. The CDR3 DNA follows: TGTGCCAGCACCTACCACGTACGACTTCAAGAGACCCAGTACTTC. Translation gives CASTYHVRLQETQYF.

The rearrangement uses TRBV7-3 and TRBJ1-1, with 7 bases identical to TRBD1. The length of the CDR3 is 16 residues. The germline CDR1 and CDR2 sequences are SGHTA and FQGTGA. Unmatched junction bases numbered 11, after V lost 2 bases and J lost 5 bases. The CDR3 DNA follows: TGTGCCAGCAGCTTACAGGGGGTGGAATTGGGGACTGAAGCTTTCTTT. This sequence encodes CASSLQGVELGTEAFF. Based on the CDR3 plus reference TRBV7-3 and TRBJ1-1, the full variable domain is GAGVSQTPSNKVTEKGKYVELRCDPISGHTALYWYRQSLGQGPEFLIYFQGTGAADDSGLPNDRFFAVRPEGSVSTLKIQRTERGDSAVYLCASSLQGVELGTEAFFGQGTRLTVV.

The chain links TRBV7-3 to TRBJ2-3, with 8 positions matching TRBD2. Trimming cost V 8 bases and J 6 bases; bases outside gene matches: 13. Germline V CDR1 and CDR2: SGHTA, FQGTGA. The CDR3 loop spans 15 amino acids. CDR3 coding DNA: TGTGCCAGCTCCTCGGGGGGGCTCCGAGGGGATACGCAGTATTTT. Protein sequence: CASSSGGLRGDTQYF.

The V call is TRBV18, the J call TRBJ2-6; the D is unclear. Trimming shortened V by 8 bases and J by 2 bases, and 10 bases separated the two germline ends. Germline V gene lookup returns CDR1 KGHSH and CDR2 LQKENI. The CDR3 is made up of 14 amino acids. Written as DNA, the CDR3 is TGTGCCAGCCTCTCGGCCACTGGGGCCAACGTCCTGACTTTC. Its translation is CASLSATGANVLTF.

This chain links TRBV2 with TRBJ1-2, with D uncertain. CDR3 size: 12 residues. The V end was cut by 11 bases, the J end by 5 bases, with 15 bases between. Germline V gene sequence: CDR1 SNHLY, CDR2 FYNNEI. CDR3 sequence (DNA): TGTGCCGAGCGGACGGAAACGTATGGCTACACCTTC. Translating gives CAERTETYGYTF.

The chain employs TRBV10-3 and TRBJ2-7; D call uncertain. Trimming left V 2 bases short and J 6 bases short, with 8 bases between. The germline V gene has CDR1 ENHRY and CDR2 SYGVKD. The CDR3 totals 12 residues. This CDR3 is CAISEPSGEQYF. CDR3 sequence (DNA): TGTGCCATCAGTGAGCCCTCAGGCGAGCAGTACTTC.

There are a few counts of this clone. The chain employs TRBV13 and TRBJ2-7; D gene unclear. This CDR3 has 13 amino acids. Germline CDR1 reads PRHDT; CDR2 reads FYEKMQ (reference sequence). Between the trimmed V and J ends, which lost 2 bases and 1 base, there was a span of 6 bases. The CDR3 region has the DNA TGTGCCAGCAGCTTATGGGGTTCCTACGAGCAGTACTTC. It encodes CASSLWGSYEQYF. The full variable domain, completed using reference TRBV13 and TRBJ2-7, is AAGVIQSPRHLIKEKRETATLKCYPIPRHDTVYWYQQGPGQDPQFLISFYEKMQSDKGSIPDRFSAQQFSDYHSELNMSSLELGDSALYFCASSLWGSYEQYFGPGTRLTVT.

In DNA, the CDR3 is TGTGCCAGCAGTTTAGCCCGGGACTCCCGTGGGGAGCTGTTTTTT. This codes for CASSLARDSRGELFF. The rearrangement joins TRBV27 to TRBJ2-2; the D gene is possibly TRBD2 (6 bases). Germline V lookup: CDR1 MNHEY, CDR2 SMNVEV (reference sequence). The length of the CDR3 is 15 residues. The V and J ends lost 2 bases and 8 bases respectively, with 15 bases between them.

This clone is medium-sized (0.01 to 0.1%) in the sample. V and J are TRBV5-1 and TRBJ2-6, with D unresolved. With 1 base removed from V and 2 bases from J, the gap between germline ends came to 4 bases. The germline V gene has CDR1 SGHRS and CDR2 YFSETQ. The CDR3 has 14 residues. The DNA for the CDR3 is TGCGCCAGCAGCTTGTTTGCTGGGGCCAACGTCCTGACTTTC. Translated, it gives CASSLFAGANVLTF.

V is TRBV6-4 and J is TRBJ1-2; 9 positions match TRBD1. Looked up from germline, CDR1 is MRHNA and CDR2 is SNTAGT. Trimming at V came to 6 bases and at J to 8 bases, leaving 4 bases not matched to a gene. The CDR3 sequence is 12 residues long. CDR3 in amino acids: CASSLQGAGYTF. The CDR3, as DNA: TGTGCCAGCAGCCTACAGGGGGCGGGCTACACCTTC.

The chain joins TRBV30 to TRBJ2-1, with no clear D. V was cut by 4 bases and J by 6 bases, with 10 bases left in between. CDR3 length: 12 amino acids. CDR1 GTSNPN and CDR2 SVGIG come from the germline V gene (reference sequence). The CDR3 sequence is CAWTPTRNEQFF. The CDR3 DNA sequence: TGTGCCTGGACCCCAACCCGCAATGAGCAGTTCTTC.

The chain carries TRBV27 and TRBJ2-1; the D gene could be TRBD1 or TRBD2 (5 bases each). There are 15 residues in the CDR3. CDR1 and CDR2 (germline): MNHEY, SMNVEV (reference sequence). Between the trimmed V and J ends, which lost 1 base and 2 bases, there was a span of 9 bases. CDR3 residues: CASSLLGEPYNEQFF. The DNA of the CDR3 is TGTGCCAGCAGTTTATTGGGGGAGCCCTACAATGAGCAGTTCTTC.

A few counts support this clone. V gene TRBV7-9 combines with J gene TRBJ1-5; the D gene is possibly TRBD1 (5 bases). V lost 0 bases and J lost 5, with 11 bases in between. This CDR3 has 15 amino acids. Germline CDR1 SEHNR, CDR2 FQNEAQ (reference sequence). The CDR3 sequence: CASSLALGADQPQHF. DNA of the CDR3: TGTGCCAGCAGCTTAGCGTTAGGGGCTGATCAGCCCCAGCATTTT.